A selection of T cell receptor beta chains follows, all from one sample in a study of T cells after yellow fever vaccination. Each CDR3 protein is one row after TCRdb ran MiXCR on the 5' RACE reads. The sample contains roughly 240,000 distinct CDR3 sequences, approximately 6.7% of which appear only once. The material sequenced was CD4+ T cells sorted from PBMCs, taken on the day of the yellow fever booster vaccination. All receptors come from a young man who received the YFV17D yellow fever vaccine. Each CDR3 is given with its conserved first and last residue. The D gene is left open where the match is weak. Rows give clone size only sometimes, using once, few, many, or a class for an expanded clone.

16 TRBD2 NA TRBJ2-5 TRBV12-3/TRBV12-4 CASSLETSGNQETQYF TGTGCCAGCAGTTTAGAAACTAGCGGAAACCAAGAGACCCAGTACTTC
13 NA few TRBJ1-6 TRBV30 CAWSVFLHSPLHF TGTGCCTGGAGTGTATTCCTTCATTCACCCCTCCACTTT
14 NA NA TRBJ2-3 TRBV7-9 CASSLNGPSDTQYF TGTGCCAGCAGCTTAAACGGCCCGTCGGATACGCAGTATTTT
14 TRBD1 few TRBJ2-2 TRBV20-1 CSASRTGVTGELFF TGCAGTGCTTCCAGGACAGGGGTGACCGGGGAGCTGTTTTTT
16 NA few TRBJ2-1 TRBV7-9 CASTQRWQALYNEQFF TGTGCCAGCACTCAACGCTGGCAGGCCCTTTACAATGAGCAGTTCTTC
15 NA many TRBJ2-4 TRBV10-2 CASGGGDLAKNIQYF TGCGCCAGCGGGGGCGGGGACCTAGCCAAAAACATTCAGTACTTC
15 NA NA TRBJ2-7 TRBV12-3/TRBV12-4 CASRINRGGRYEQYF TGTGCCAGCAGAATAAACAGAGGTGGGAGATACGAGCAGTACTTC
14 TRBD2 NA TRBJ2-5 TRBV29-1 CSVEVGTAGGTQYF TGCAGCGTTGAAGTTGGGACGGCGGGGGGGACCCAGTACTTC
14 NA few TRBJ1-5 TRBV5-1 CASSLSWGDQPQHF TGCGCCAGCAGCTTGTCTTGGGGCGATCAGCCCCAGCATTTT
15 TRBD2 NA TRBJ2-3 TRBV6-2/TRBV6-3 CASTPEGWEGDTQYF TGTGCCAGCACCCCGGAGGGGTGGGAGGGCGATACGCAGTATTTT
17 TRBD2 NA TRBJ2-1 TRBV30 CAWKSRSPAGRINEQFF TGTGCCTGGAAGAGTCGTAGTCCAGCGGGAAGGATCAATGAGCAGTTCTTC
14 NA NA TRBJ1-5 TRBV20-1 CSASQGWSNQPQHF TGCAGTGCTAGCCAGGGATGGTCCAATCAGCCCCAGCATTTT
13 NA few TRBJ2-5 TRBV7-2 CASSRTEGETQYF TGTGCCAGCAGCCGAACGGAGGGGGAGACCCAGTACTTC
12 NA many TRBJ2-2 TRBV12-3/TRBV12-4 CASRPGFGELFF TGTGCCAGCAGACCAGGGTTCGGGGAGCTGTTTTTT
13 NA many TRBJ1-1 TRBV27 CASSLSGGTPAFF TGTGCCAGCAGTTTATCAGGGGGGACACCAGCTTTCTTT
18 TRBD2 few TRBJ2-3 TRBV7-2 CASSLAHGLAGGQDTQYF TGTGCCAGCAGCTTAGCCCACGGACTAGCGGGAGGCCAAGATACGCAGTATTTT
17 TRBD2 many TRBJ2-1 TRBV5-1 CASSLEATSGGYNEQFF TGCGCCAGCAGCTTGGAGGCCACTAGCGGGGGATACAATGAGCAGTTCTTC
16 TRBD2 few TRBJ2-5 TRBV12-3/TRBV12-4 CASSSRLAGSGETQYF TGTGCCAGCAGTTCCCGGTTAGCGGGATCTGGGGAGACCCAGTACTTC
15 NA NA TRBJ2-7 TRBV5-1 CASRAGEGIGSEQYF TGCGCCAGCAGGGCCGGTGAAGGGATCGGTAGCGAGCAGTACTTC
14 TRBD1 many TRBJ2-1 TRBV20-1 CSASIGQGWNEQFF TGCAGTGCTTCAATAGGACAGGGTTGGAATGAGCAGTTCTTC
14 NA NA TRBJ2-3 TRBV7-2 CASSYSLRADTQYF TGTGCCAGCAGCTACTCCCTCCGGGCAGATACGCAGTATTTT
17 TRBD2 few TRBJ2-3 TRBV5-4 CASSFRTSGSPTDTQYF TGTGCCAGCAGCTTCAGGACTAGCGGGAGCCCCACAGATACGCAGTATTTT
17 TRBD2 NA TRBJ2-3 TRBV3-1 CASSQEVAGDSTDTQYF TGTGCCAGCAGCCAAGAGGTGGCGGGGGATAGCACAGATACGCAGTATTTT
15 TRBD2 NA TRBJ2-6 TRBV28 CASSLGGLGANVLTF TGTGCCAGCAGTTTGGGAGGGCTGGGGGCCAACGTCCTGACTTTC
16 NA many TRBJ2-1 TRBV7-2 CASILGPEPSYNEQFF TGTGCCAGCATCCTCGGCCCTGAGCCTTCCTACAATGAGCAGTTCTTC